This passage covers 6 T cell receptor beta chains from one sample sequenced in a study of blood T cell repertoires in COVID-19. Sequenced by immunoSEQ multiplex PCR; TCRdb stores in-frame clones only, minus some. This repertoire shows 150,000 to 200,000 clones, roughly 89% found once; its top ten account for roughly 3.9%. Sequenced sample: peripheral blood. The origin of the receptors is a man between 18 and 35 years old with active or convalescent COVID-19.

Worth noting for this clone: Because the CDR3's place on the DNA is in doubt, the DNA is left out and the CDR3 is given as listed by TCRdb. Here the CDR3 reads CASSWGTGTATF. V gene TRBV5-6 combines with J gene TRBJ1-4; the listed D gene, TRBD1, was not tested against the DNA. Germline CDR1 reads SGHDT; CDR2 reads YYEEEE. Including both end residues, the CDR3 is 12 amino acids long.

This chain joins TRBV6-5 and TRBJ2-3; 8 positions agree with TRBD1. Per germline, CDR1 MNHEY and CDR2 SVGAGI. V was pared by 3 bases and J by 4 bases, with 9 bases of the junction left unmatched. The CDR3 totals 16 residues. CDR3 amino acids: CASSYNTDRGPDTQYF. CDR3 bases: TGTGCCAGCAGTTATAACACCGACAGGGGCCCAGATACGCAGTATTTT.

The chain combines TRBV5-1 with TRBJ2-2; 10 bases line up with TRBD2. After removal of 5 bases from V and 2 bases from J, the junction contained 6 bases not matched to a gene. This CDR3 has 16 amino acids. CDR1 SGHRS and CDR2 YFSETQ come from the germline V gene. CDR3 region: CASSPLAGRNTGELFF. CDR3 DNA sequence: TGCGCCAGCAGTCCACTAGCGGGGAGAAACACCGGGGAGCTGTTTTTT.

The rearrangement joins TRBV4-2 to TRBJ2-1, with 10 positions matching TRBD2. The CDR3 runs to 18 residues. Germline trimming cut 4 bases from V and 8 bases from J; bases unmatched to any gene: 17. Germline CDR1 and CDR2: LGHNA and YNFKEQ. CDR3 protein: CASSPPRALAGSAYEQFF. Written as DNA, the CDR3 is TGTGCCAGCAGCCCCCCAAGGGCACTAGCGGGAAGTGCTTATGAGCAGTTCTTC.

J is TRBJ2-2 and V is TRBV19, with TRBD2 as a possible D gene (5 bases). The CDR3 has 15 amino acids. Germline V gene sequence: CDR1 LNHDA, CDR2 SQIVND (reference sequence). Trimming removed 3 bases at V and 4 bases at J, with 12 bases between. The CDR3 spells CASSMGGSSTGELFF. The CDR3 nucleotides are TGTGCCAGTAGTATGGGCGGGTCTTCCACCGGGGAGCTGTTTTTT.

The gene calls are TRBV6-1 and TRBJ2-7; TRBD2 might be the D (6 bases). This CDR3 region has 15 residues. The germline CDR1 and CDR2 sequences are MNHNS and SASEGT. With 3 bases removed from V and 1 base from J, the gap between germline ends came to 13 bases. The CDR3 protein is CASSDIGAGSYEQYF. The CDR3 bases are TGTGCCAGCAGTGATATCGGGGCGGGATCCTACGAGCAGTACTTC.